This T cell receptor beta chain was retrieved from a study of T cells and Merkel cell carcinoma outcomes. Comments on this clone: Antigen specificity is unknown.

Findings and caveats of the study: Merkel cell carcinoma outcomes were reportedly predicted by repertoire and T-cell density.

The table came from immunoSEQ multiplex PCR; TCRdb's copy has only in-frame clones and leaves some out. The data show about 12,000 clones, 95% seen once. The sequenced material came from tumor tissue from Merkel cell carcinoma. This TCR was recovered from a human donor with Merkel cell carcinoma.

The CDR3 DNA follows: TGCGCCAGCAGCCAACGGCGGGAGGATCGGGAGACCCAGTACTTC. Its translation is CASSQRREDRETQYF. The chain recombines TRBV4-3 with TRBJ2-5; 8 bases fit TRBD2. The V and J ends lost 2 bases and 5 bases, in that order; junction bases with no gene match: 7. CDR3 length: 15 residues. CDR1 and CDR2 (germline): LGHNA, YSLEER.